This T cell receptor (beta chain) was sequenced for a study of OX40 agonist ivuxolimab in advanced cancers. Across the whole study: Participants averaged about 60 years of age (range roughly 23 to 80) and were 75% to 90% male. General observations from the study: Partial responders at 0.1-3.0 mg/kg showed near-lowest clonal expansion. There was clonal expansion of CD4+ and CD8+ blood T cells by week 6 at 0.1 to 3.0 mg/kg.

Turning to this clone: Its antigen is still unknown.

The method was immunoSEQ multiplex PCR; TCRdb's version includes in-frame clones alone and lacks a portion of them. The sample carries around 60,000 clones, 75% to 90% recorded once. The CDR3 consists of 13 residues. CDR1 and CDR2 from the germline V gene are LNHDA and SQIVND (reference sequence). Trimming pared 5 bases from V and 0 bases from J, leaving 7 bases between. The specimen was CD4+ or CD8+ T cells sorted from blood, collected in a trial of the OX40 agonist ivuxolimab. V usage is TRBV19 and J usage is TRBJ2-5, with a possible D match to TRBD2 (6 bases). This receptor was identified in an adult with an advanced solid tumor such as melanoma, head and neck, liver or kidney cancer. The CDR3 region is CASSRDYQETQYF. The CDR3 nucleotides read TGTGCCAGTAGTCGGGACTACCAAGAGACCCAGTACTTC.